This T cell receptor (beta chain) was sequenced in a study of cytomegalovirus exposure and HLA in healthy donors. With 60 Vbeta and 13 Jbeta primers, the PCR was carried out. Repertoires were generated with immunoSEQ multiplex PCR, while TCRdb's copy carries only in-frame clones and drops some. The sample contains 95,000 to 150,000 clones, under 90% of which appear only once. There are 14 residues in the CDR3. Germline CDR1 and CDR2: SGHTS and YDEGEE. J was trimmed by 7 bases and V by 0 bases; bases with no gene match: 4. This TCR was sampled from a female donor in good health and CMV-seropositive. V is TRBV5-8 and J is TRBJ1-5; 7 positions match TRBD1. Material for sequencing was PBMCs. The CDR3 here is CASSLGQGEQPQHF. In DNA form, the CDR3 reads TGTGCCAGCAGCTTGGGACAGGGAGAGCAGCCCCAGCATTTT.